This TCR beta chain was observed in a study of vaccination and CD4 T cells after COVID-19. Study in general: Convalescent cases comprised about 9 mild and one severe, all SARS-CoV-2 positive by nasal swab PCR. Cultures that served as controls received a CEFX pool, an HIV-1 Nef pool, or no peptide. Broader study findings: In convalescent patients, 304 of 307 vaccine-specific clones were spike mono-reactive.

Only a few counts were recorded for this clonotype. Its antigen is unknown. Sequence data for DNA of cultured CD4+ T cells were generated by the Oncomine TCR Beta short-read assay. TCRdb reanalysed the PCR reads using MiXCR and keeps one entry per CDR3 protein. The data contain over 10,000 distinct CDR3 sequences, 47% of them singletons. The V gene's germline CDR1 is SGHTA and CDR2 FQGNSA. J lost 1 base, V lost 1 base, and 4 bases had no gene match. The CDR3 contains 16 residues. Treatment meaning: approximately 10-day PBMC culture with coronavirus spike peptide pools or control peptides (ViraFEST assay). TCR sequencing followed the expansion of antigen-specific T cells with peptide pools in ViraFEST.

This clonotype was sampled from a human donor who had recovered from COVID-19. Sequenced input: CD4+ T cells from blood, cultured in vitro. This rearrangement joins TRBV7-2 to TRBJ2-1; the match to TRBD2 covers 7 bases. The CDR3 sequence is CASSLVPSGSYNEQFF. The DNA of the CDR3 is TGTGCCAGCAGCTTAGTGCCTAGCGGTTCCTACAATGAGCAGTTCTTC.